Reported below is one TCR beta chain. The target antigen is unknown. This sample is drawn from a study of T cell repertoires in cytomegalovirus infection. About the study: Signatures in public TCR beta sequences pointed to both CMV infection and matching HLA type.

This CDR3 has 15 amino acids. Trimming stripped 4 bases from V and 1 base from J, with 9 bases between. Germline V gene data show CDR1 as SGHRS and CDR2 as YFSETQ. TCRdb passed the reads through MiXCR, listing each CDR3 protein once. The table shows about 180,000 distinct CDR3 sequences, with 13% to 15% occurring only once. Study results and limitations: In two of eight donors, the top clonotype was HLA-C-restricted CMV-specific. Using cumulative public TCR beta family frequency, the authors identified those who carried CMV together with the relevant HLA.

The sequence came from a human donor in good health (CMV status not recorded). Some clones in this sample may be carry-over from other donors' samples. The rearrangement uses TRBV5-1 and TRBJ2-6, with a possible D match to TRBD1 (5 bases). What was sequenced was PBMCs. In DNA, the CDR3 is TGCGCCAGCAGCCAGGGCCGGTCTGGGGCCAACGTCCTGACTTTC. This encodes CASSQGRSGANVLTF.